These 5 T cell receptor beta chains came from one sample sequenced in a study of post-analysis software for immune sequencing data. Study-level findings and limits: TRBV5-6, TRBV5-1 and TRBV20-1 were among four to six TRBV segments more frequent in patients than controls.

No antigen has been assigned to these receptors. Carried by the TCR beta cDNA libraries were unique molecular identifiers. TCRdb re-analysed the PCR reads in MiXCR, keeping a single row per CDR3 protein. The data contain about 560,000 distinct CDR3 sequences, 44% of them singletons. The sample taken for sequencing was blood. The receptors shown here come from a girl between 10 and 17 years old with multiple sclerosis.

This clonotype has just a few counts. The rearrangement links TRBV15 to TRBJ1-2; 7 nucleotides match TRBD1. CDR1 LNHNV and CDR2 YYDKDF come from the germline V gene (reference sequence). The CDR3 spans 16 residues. The J segment lost 2 bases and the V segment lost 0 bases, leaving 6 bases of the junction unmatched. CDR3 bases: TGTGCCACCAGCAGAGACCGGGACAGCCTAAACTATGGCTACACCTTC. Translation gives CATSRDRDSLNYGYTF.

The chain recombines TRBV12-3 or TRBV12-4 with TRBJ2-1; D not certain. The CDR3 has 12 amino acids. The V gene lost 2 bases and the J gene lost 7 bases, with 6 bases spanning the gap. The CDR3 protein is CASSLLTNEQFF. CDR3 bases: TGTGCCAGCAGTTTATTGACGAATGAGCAGTTCTTC.

This clonotype showed up just a few times. The chain employs TRBV5-1 and TRBJ2-3; 7 bases agree with TRBD1. Germline trimming cut 7 bases from V and 2 bases from J; bases unmatched to any gene: 25. Germline V gene lookup returns CDR1 SGHRS and CDR2 YFSETQ. This CDR3 region has 20 residues. DNA for the CDR3: TGCGCCAGCTCAATTCTACCGGGACAGATGTCCTTCTTGGCCACAGATACGCAGTATTTT. This encodes CASSILPGQMSFLATDTQYF.

This clonotype was counted a few times. This chain uses TRBV9 with TRBJ2-1; D is unresolved. The CDR3 spans 18 residues. V lost 0 bases to trimming and J lost 0 bases, with 16 bases between them. The germline V gene encodes CDR1 SGDLS and CDR2 YYNGEE. CDR3 region: CASSVEVFFSSSYNEQFF. CDR3 sequence (DNA): TGTGCCAGCAGCGTAGAGGTATTTTTCTCGAGCTCCTACAATGAGCAGTTCTTC.

V usage is TRBV6-5 and J usage is TRBJ2-1; D tentatively reads TRBD1 or TRBD2 (5 bases each). This CDR3 is 14 amino acids long. The germline V gene has CDR1 MNHEY and CDR2 SVGAGI. Trimming took off 0 bases at V and 6 bases at J, with 9 bases between the two ends. In nucleotides, the CDR3 is TGTGCCAGCAGTTACTCGGCAGGGAGCAATGAGCAGTTCTTC. It specifies CASSYSAGSNEQFF.